This entry concerns a single TCR beta chain. Its antigen is not known. Amplification used 60 Vbeta primers and 13 Jbeta primers. Some clones are missing from TCRdb's copy, which holds only in-frame ones; the method was immunoSEQ multiplex PCR. The sample lists 120,000 to 150,000 clones; 75% to 80% were seen once. This record belongs to a study of cytomegalovirus exposure and HLA in healthy donors. Study results and limitations: Some highly shared sequence variants likely arose as a pipeline artifact.

Germline trimming cut 5 bases from V and 1 base from J; bases unmatched to any gene: 3. The CDR3 is 16 residues long. The germline V gene has CDR1 SGHAT and CDR2 FQNNGV. Sequencing was performed on PBMCs. This chain uses TRBV11-2 with TRBJ1-4; TRBD1 aligns across 11 bases. The sequence derives from a man between 35 and 55 years old in good health and CMV-seropositive. The CDR3 region is CASSGGTGGTNEKLFF. In nucleotides, the CDR3 is TGTGCCAGCAGCGGGGGGACAGGGGGAACTAATGAAAAACTGTTTTTT.